This TCR beta chain was recorded in a study of CD8 T cells in Susac syndrome. Points from the study as a whole: It was acknowledged in the study that its TCR sequencing and HLA analysis involved a relatively small number of individuals.

CDR1 SGHRS and CDR2 YFSETQ come from the germline V gene. The CDR3 has 14 residues. Deletions cut 1 base from V and 12 bases from J, with 16 bases between. Healthy donors formed controls matched for age and sex. Purification of the CD8+ and CD4+ T cells relied on negative isolation, and TEMRA cells underwent FACS enrichment. Concerning this clonotype: Its antigen remains unidentified.

An amount of RNA that ranged from 0.5 to 1 ug was reverse transcribed with random hexamers. Coverage of TCR beta CDR3 amplification by immunoSEQ multiplex PCR extended to 54 Vbeta and 13 Jbeta. TCRdb analysed the immunoSEQ multiplex PCR reads with MiXCR anew, one entry per CDR3 protein. The repertoire holds around 150,000 distinct CDR3 sequences, with approximately 92% as singletons. The chain carries TRBV5-1 and TRBJ1-4; D call uncertain. The TCR comes from a human donor in good health. Material for sequencing was CD4+ T cells from PBMCs. The CDR3 DNA is TGCGCCAGCAGCTTGCGAAGACCCGAAGATGAACTGTTTTTT. It is translated as CASSLRRPEDELFF.